Below are 32 T cell receptor beta chains sequenced from a single sample in a study of EBV T-cell therapy then PD-1 blockade in nasopharyngeal carcinoma. These TCRs' antigens remain unknown. The repertoire was sequenced with immunoSEQ multiplex PCR; TCRdb's copy has only in-frame clones and lacks some. The sample lists approximately 13,000 clones; roughly 80% were seen once. The treatment: AdE1-LMPpoly-expanded autologous EBV-specific T-cell therapy followed by anti-PD-1 nivolumab. This sample comprised CD8+ T cells from blood, obtained at roughly day 99 from a patient whose treatment included autologous EBV-specific T cells and nivolumab. The receptor source for this set is a man aged 35-49 years with nasopharyngeal carcinoma.

The DNA for the CDR3 is TGTGCCACCAGTGATTTGGGCAGCCCGAGTCCTGAGACCCAGTACTTC. It translates to CATSDLGSPSPETQYF. V gene TRBV24-1 combines with J gene TRBJ2-5; the D is unclear. The CDR3 contains 16 residues. Trimming removed 0 bases at V and 5 bases at J, with 15 bases between. Per germline, CDR1 KGHDR and CDR2 SFDVKD.

This clone was picked up one time. The V and J genes are TRBV4-2 and TRBJ2-7; 9 bases are a match to TRBD2. Trimming at V came to 0 bases and at J to 4 bases, leaving 7 bases not matched to a gene. Germline assignment: CDR1 LGHNA and CDR2 YNFKEQ. The CDR3 extends over 16 amino acids. CDR3 DNA: TGTGCCAGCAGCCAAGAGGTGCGGCGGGGGGGTTACGAGCAGTACTTC. It yields the protein CASSQEVRRGGYEQYF.

V and J are TRBV6-5 and TRBJ1-1, with a weak D call TRBD1 (5 bases). The CDR3 consists of 15 residues. CDR1 MNHEY and CDR2 SVGAGI come from the germline V gene. Between the trimmed V and J ends, which lost 0 bases and 3 bases, there was a span of 11 bases. The CDR3 sequence: CASSYSIGGHTEAFF. The CDR3 DNA sequence: TGTGCCAGCAGTTACTCGATCGGGGGACACACTGAAGCTTTCTTT.

The chain carries TRBV10-3 and TRBJ2-7; tentatively, D is TRBD1 (5 bases). CDR3 length equals 11 residues. In germline, CDR1 is ENHRY, CDR2 SYGVKD. V lost 10 bases and J lost 3, with 10 bases in between. CDR3 sequence: CASQQGYEQYF. The CDR3 DNA sequence: TGTGCCAGCCAGCAGGGCTACGAGCAGTACTTC.

The chain employs TRBV4-3 and TRBJ2-3, with D unclear. Trimming stripped 0 bases from V and 2 bases from J, with 18 bases between. There are 18 residues in the CDR3. The V gene's germline CDR1 is LGHNA and CDR2 YSLEER. The CDR3 DNA follows: TGCGCCAGCAGCCAAGAGCCCTACTTCCCCCAAAACACAGATACGCAGTATTTT. It codes for CASSQEPYFPQNTDTQYF.

The rearrangement links TRBV27 to TRBJ2-1; TRBD2 matches 8 bases. The germline CDR1 and CDR2 sequences are MNHEY and SMNVEV (reference sequence). V dropped 4 bases and J dropped 8; count of bases not matched to a gene: 10. There are 15 residues in the CDR3. The CDR3 here is CASSYLRGGVDEQFF. The CDR3 nucleotides are TGTGCCAGCAGTTATCTACGGGGGGGCGTAGATGAGCAGTTCTTC.

Details on this clone: This specimen includes other DNA sequences encoding the same CDR3. The chain links TRBV27 to TRBJ1-6; D not resolved. Germline V CDR1 and CDR2: MNHEY, SMNVEV (reference sequence). The CDR3 sequence is 14 residues long. V was cut by 7 bases and J by 0 bases, with 7 bases left in between. The CDR3 DNA is TGTGCCAGCAAGTGGAGCTCCTATAATTCACCCCTCCACTTT. It is translated as CASKWSSYNSPLHF.

The chain recombines TRBV11-1 with TRBJ2-4; a weak D match, TRBD1 (6 bases). Between the trimmed V and J ends, which lost 2 bases and 6 bases, there was a span of 8 bases. Germline loops: CDR1 SGHAT, CDR2 FQDESV (reference sequence). The CDR3 has 13 residues. DNA for the CDR3: TGTGCCAGCAGCTTAATCAGGGGAAACATTCAGTACTTC. Protein product: CASSLIRGNIQYF.

V usage is TRBV4-3 and J usage is TRBJ1-1; D ambiguous. The V gene lost 4 bases and the J gene lost 0 bases, with 6 bases spanning the gap. Germline V gives CDR1 LGHNA, CDR2 YSLEER. The CDR3 is made up of 13 amino acids. CDR3 nucleotides: TGCGCCAGCAGCCCCTATATGAACACTGAAGCTTTCTTT. Protein sequence: CASSPYMNTEAFF.

The chain links TRBV3-1 (or the pseudogene TRBV3-2) to TRBJ1-2, with 10 bases lining up with TRBD1. CDR1 LGHDT and CDR2 YNNKEL come from the germline V gene (reference sequence). V shed 2 bases and J 4 bases; nucleotides not matched to a gene: 7. The CDR3 runs 16 residues. The CDR3 DNA is TGTGCCAGCAGCCAACCGGGGACAGGGGTCTTCTATGGCTACACCTTC. Translation gives CASSQPGTGVFYGYTF.

This chain joins TRBV6-2 or TRBV6-3 and TRBJ2-7, with D unclear. The germline CDR1 and CDR2 sequences are MNHEY and SVGEGT. The V and J ends lost 0 bases and 7 bases respectively, with 10 bases between them. The CDR3 is 13 amino acids. CDR3: CASSYSMQSEQYF. The CDR3 nucleotides read TGTGCCAGCAGTTACTCGATGCAGAGTGAGCAGTACTTC.

V gene TRBV19 combines with J gene TRBJ2-1; 8 bases agree with TRBD1. CDR1 and CDR2 from the germline V gene are LNHDA and SQIVND (reference sequence). J lost 10 bases, V lost 4 bases, and 6 bases had no gene match. The CDR3 covers 13 residues. The CDR3 DNA follows: TGTGCCAGTAGTACAGGACAGGGCAGAGAGCAGTTCTTC. Its translation is CASSTGQGREQFF.

The gene calls are TRBV6-4 and TRBJ2-3; a possible D gene is TRBD2 (7 bases). CDR3 length: 15 amino acids. CDR1 MRHNA and CDR2 SNTAGT come from the germline V gene. V gave up 7 bases and J gave up 0 bases, with 14 bases separating them. DNA of the CDR3: TGTGCCAGCACCGCAGAGGGGGGGAGCACAGATACGCAGTATTTT. Translation: CASTAEGGSTDTQYF.

This chain connects TRBV10-3 to TRBJ1-2; no definite D call. CDR1 is ENHRY and CDR2 is SYGVKD in the germline V gene. V lost 3 bases and J 2 bases, leaving 10 bases between the germline ends. This CDR3 comprises 14 residues. The CDR3 region is CAISEPGTNYGYTF. DNA of the CDR3: TGTGCCATCAGTGAACCGGGCACAAACTATGGCTACACCTTC.

In its sample, this clone was seen once. The V and J genes are TRBV24-1 and TRBJ1-5; the D gene is possibly TRBD1 (5 bases). CDR3 length: 15 amino acids. Germline V CDR1 and CDR2: KGHDR, SFDVKD. Trimming removed 3 bases at V and 5 bases at J, with 13 bases between. The CDR3 nucleotides are TGTGCCACCAGTGATCCGGACACATGGGATCAGCCCCAGCATTTT. As protein: CATSDPDTWDQPQHF.

The chain recombines TRBV9 with TRBJ1-5; 7 nucleotides align to TRBD1. The CDR3 length is 14 residues. Germline assignment: CDR1 SGDLS and CDR2 YYNGEE. With V trimmed by 0 bases and J by 6 bases, 3 bases remained unmatched. CDR3 protein: CASSVAGGGQPQHF. CDR3 bases: TGTGCCAGCAGCGTAGCAGGGGGAGGTCAGCCCCAGCATTTT.

This clone appeared once. The rearrangement links TRBV2 to TRBJ1-1, with TRBD1 as a possible D gene (5 bases). The germline V and J ends were trimmed by 7 bases and 2 bases, with 17 bases remaining between them. CDR1 is SNHLY and CDR2 is FYNNEI in the germline V gene. The CDR3 is made up of 15 amino acids. Here the CDR3 reads CASTRTGGGNTEAFF. In DNA, the CDR3 is TGTGCCAGCACCAGAACGGGGGGGGGAAACACTGAAGCTTTCTTT.

J is TRBJ2-7 and V is TRBV19; 9 bases map to TRBD2. The germline V gene encodes CDR1 LNHDA and CDR2 SQIVND (reference sequence). CDR3 length: 14 residues. J lost 0 bases, V lost 6 bases, and 3 bases had no gene match. The CDR3 DNA reads as TGTGCCAGTAGGAGCGGGGGGTTCTCCTACGAGCAGTACTTC. It translates to CASRSGGFSYEQYF.

The CDR3 loop reads CASSQDHGYEQYF. The CDR3, as DNA: TGTGCCAGCAGCCAAGATCACGGTTACGAGCAGTACTTC. The V and J genes are TRBV4-2 and TRBJ2-7; D call uncertain. Deletions cut 0 bases from V and 4 bases from J, with 7 bases between. The CDR3 runs to 13 residues. Germline V gene data show CDR1 as LGHNA and CDR2 as YNFKEQ.

The J gene is TRBJ2-7, the V gene TRBV19; no reliable D call. Germline V gene sequence: CDR1 LNHDA, CDR2 SQIVND (reference sequence). Trimming left V 6 bases short and J 2 bases short, with 17 bases between. The CDR3 totals 15 residues. CDR3 residues: CASSPGWAPTYEQYF. In nucleotides, the CDR3 is TGTGCCAGTAGCCCTGGGTGGGCCCCTACCTACGAGCAGTACTTC.

This chain connects TRBV19 to TRBJ1-1, with TRBD1 matching over 7 bases. This CDR3 is 15 amino acids long. Germline CDR1 and CDR2: LNHDA and SQIVND (reference sequence). The V and J ends lost 6 bases and 1 base, in that order; junction bases with no gene match: 8. In nucleotides, the CDR3 is TGTGCCAGTAGACTGGGGGACAGAGCGAACACTGAAGCTTTCTTT. This translates into CASRLGDRANTEAFF. Looking up the rest from reference TRBV19 and TRBJ1-1 gives the full variable domain: DGGITQSPKYLFRKEGQNVTLSCEQNLNHDAMYWYRQDPGQGLRLIYYSQIVNDFQKGDIAEGYSVSREKKESFPLTVTSAQKNPTAFYLCASRLGDRANTEAFFGQGTRLTVV.

This clone is labeled medium-sized (0.01 to 0.1%). The CDR3: CASSDLGTPNPYEQYF. The CDR3 DNA sequence: TGTGCCAGCTCGGACTTGGGGACACCTAACCCCTACGAGCAGTACTTC. V is TRBV7-9 and J is TRBJ2-7; the D gene is possibly TRBD1 (6 bases). The CDR3 runs to 16 residues. CDR1 is SEHNR, CDR2 FQNEAQ, per germline (reference sequence). V shed 8 bases and J shed 2 bases, with 22 bases lying between them.

The genes are TRBV2 and TRBJ1-2; the D is unclear. V lost 8 bases, J lost 5 bases, and 12 bases lay in between. This CDR3 region has 12 residues. The germline V gene encodes CDR1 SNHLY and CDR2 FYNNEI. CDR3 residues: CASFSWLYGYTF. CDR3 sequence (DNA): TGTGCCAGCTTTAGTTGGCTTTATGGCTACACCTTC.

V and J are TRBV7-6 and TRBJ2-7; the D gene is possibly TRBD1 (7 bases). This CDR3 is 14 amino acids long. Germline loops: CDR1 SGHVS, CDR2 FNYEAQ. The V gene lost 0 bases and the J gene lost 5 bases, with 11 bases spanning the gap. CDR3 DNA: TGTGCCAGCAGCTTAGCGGGGGGACAGAACGAGCAGTACTTC. Residues: CASSLAGGQNEQYF. Drawing the rest from reference TRBV7-6 and TRBJ2-7, the complete variable domain is GAGVSQSPRYKVTKRGQDVALRCDPISGHVSLYWYRQALGQGPEFLTYFNYEAQQDKSGLPNDRFSAERPEGSISTLTIQRTEQRDSAMYRCASSLAGGQNEQYFGPGTRLTVT.

This clone was seen a single time. The genes are TRBV7-6 and TRBJ1-1, with 12 positions matching TRBD1. The CDR3 sequence is 19 residues long. The germline gives CDR1 SGHVS, CDR2 FNYEAQ. The trim removed 6 bases at V and 5 bases at J, leaving 19 bases unmatched. CDR3 DNA: TGTGCCAGCAGTCCCCGAAGGGGGACAGGGGGCCGTGCGGGGACTGAAGCTTTCTTT. It specifies CASSPRRGTGGRAGTEAFF.

The J gene is TRBJ2-5, the V gene TRBV5-5, with D possibly TRBD2 on 7 matching bases. Germline assignment: CDR1 SGHKS and CDR2 YYEKEE (reference sequence). The CDR3 length is 16 residues. V was trimmed by 3 bases and J by 2 bases, leaving 17 bases between them. The DNA for the CDR3 is TGTGCCAGCAGCTCCCTCCGGGGGGCAGGTCAAGAGACCCAGTACTTC. Its protein product is CASSSLRGAGQETQYF. Together with reference TRBV5-5 and TRBJ2-5, the CDR3 gives the full variable domain: DAGVTQSPTHLIKTRGQQVTLRCSPISGHKSVSWYQQVLGQGPQFIFQYYEKEERGRGNFPDRFSARQFPNYSSELNVNALLLGDSALYLCASSSLRGAGQETQYFGPGTRLLVL.

This chain connects TRBV7-6 to TRBJ1-4, with a possible D match to TRBD1 (5 bases). Per the germline V gene, CDR1 is SGHVS and CDR2 is FNYEAQ. This CDR3 comprises 15 residues. The V end was cut by 4 bases, the J end by 4 bases, with 13 bases between. As DNA, the CDR3 is TGTGCCAGCAGCTGGAACGGGGCTTTTAATGAAAAACTGTTTTTT. This sequence encodes CASSWNGAFNEKLFF.

The sample holds a few counts of this clone. The chain uses TRBV7-9 and TRBJ2-5, with D possibly TRBD2 on 7 matching bases. Per germline, CDR1 SEHNR and CDR2 FQNEAQ (reference sequence). Trimming stripped 1 base from V and 7 bases from J, with 22 bases between. The CDR3 runs to 17 residues. The CDR3 is CASSLGRAGASLWTQYF. CDR3 sequence (DNA): TGTGCCAGCAGCTTAGGTCGGGCGGGGGCCTCTCTGTGGACCCAGTACTTC. Complete variable domain (other parts from reference TRBV7-9 and TRBJ2-5): DTGVSQNPRHKITKRGQNVTFRCDPISEHNRLYWYRQTLGQGPEFLTYFQNEAQLEKSRLLSDRFSAERPKGSFSTLEIQRTEQGDSAMYLCASSLGRAGASLWTQYFGPGTRLLVL.

Here the CDR3 DNA reads TGTGCCAGCAGTCCGACAAGTCGCAATCAGCCCCAGCATTTT. This gives the protein CASSPTSRNQPQHF. This chain uses TRBV6-2 or TRBV6-3 with TRBJ1-5; D uncertain. Trimming took off 5 bases at V and 2 bases at J, with 10 bases between the two ends. There are 14 residues in the CDR3. CDR1 is MNHEY and CDR2 is SVGEGT in the germline V gene.

This sequence joins TRBV5-1 and TRBJ2-1; D gene ambiguous. This CDR3 contains 14 residues. Germline loops: CDR1 SGHRS, CDR2 YFSETQ. Trimming pared 0 bases from V and 4 bases from J, leaving 8 bases between. Written as DNA, the CDR3 is TGCGCCAGCAGCTTGGAGGTTTATTACAATGAGCAGTTCTTC. Translated: CASSLEVYYNEQFF.

The V call is TRBV6-2 or TRBV6-3, the J call TRBJ2-5, with no clear D. The germline V gene encodes CDR1 MNHEY and CDR2 SVGEGT. V was cut by 3 bases and J by 3 bases, with 8 bases left in between. CDR3 length equals 13 residues. CDR3 DNA: TGTGCCAGCAGTTATCGGTTCAAAGAGACCCAGTACTTC. This encodes CASSYRFKETQYF.

J is TRBJ1-1 and V is TRBV7-8; a weak D match, TRBD1 (5 bases). Germline values: CDR1 SGHVS, CDR2 FQNEAQ. The CDR3 runs to 14 residues. V gave up 3 bases and J gave up 0 bases, with 8 bases separating them. The DNA for the CDR3 is TGTGCCAGCAGCTTTTCAGGGATGAACACTGAAGCTTTCTTT. Residues: CASSFSGMNTEAFF.